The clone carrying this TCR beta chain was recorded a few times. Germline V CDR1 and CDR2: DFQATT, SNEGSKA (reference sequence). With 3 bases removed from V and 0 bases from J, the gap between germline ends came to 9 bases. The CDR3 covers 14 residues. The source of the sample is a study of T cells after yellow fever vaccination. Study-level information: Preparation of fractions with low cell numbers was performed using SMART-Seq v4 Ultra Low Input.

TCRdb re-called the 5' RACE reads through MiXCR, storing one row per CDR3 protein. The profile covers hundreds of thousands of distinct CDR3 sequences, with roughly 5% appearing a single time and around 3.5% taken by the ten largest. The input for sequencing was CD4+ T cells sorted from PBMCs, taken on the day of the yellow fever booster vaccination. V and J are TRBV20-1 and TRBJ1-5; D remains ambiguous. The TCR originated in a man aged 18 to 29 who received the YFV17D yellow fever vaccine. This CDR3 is CSARESYSNQPQHF. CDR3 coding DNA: TGCAGTGCTAGGGAGTCCTATAGCAATCAGCCCCAGCATTTT.